What follows are 13 T cell receptor beta chains derived from one specimen sequenced in a study of CD8+CD57+ T cells in acquired aplastic anemia. CD8+CD57+ cell expansion had been shown by flow cytometry in patients chosen for sequencing. The template for TCR beta VDJ and CDR3 sequence profiling was genomic DNA. MiXCR was run by TCRdb on the reads, yielding one entry per CDR3 protein. The table lists 200,000 or so distinct CDR3 sequences, less than 60% of them singletons. Material for sequencing was sorted CD4+, CD8+, or CD8+CD57+ T cells (not recorded which) from PBMCs. The receptors derive from a human donor with aplastic anemia.

The J gene is TRBJ1-4, the V gene TRBV19; D call uncertain. Germline V gene sequence: CDR1 LNHDA, CDR2 SQIVND (reference sequence). V lost 5 bases, J lost 0 bases, and 10 bases lay in between. The CDR3 length is 15 residues. CDR3 coding DNA: TGTGCCAGTAGTTCGTCCGGCTCAACTAATGAAAAACTGTTTTTT. Translation gives CASSSSGSTNEKLFF.

This clonotype was recorded many times. The chain recombines TRBV3-1 with TRBJ2-5; no firm D call. Germline V lookup: CDR1 LGHDT, CDR2 YNNKEL (reference sequence). Deletions cut 5 bases from V and 3 bases from J, with 13 bases between. The CDR3 loop spans 14 amino acids. This chain's CDR3 is CASSSRWTEETQYF. CDR3 bases: TGTGCCAGCAGCTCCCGGTGGACGGAAGAGACCCAGTACTTC.

V gene TRBV5-4 combines with J gene TRBJ2-5; perhaps TRBD1 as D (6 bases). CDR1 and CDR2 (germline): SGHNT, YYREEE (reference sequence). The CDR3 loop spans 15 amino acids. Trimming removed 6 bases at V and 0 bases at J, with 15 bases between. The CDR3 bases are TGTGCCAGCACCCTAGACAGGAGGTACCAAGAGACCCAGTACTTC. Translated, it gives CASTLDRRYQETQYF.

The chain links TRBV27 to TRBJ1-6, with 9 bases that match TRBD1. In germline, CDR1 is MNHEY, CDR2 SMNVEV (reference sequence). The junction had 6 bases not matched to a gene; V was cut back by 2 bases and J by 10 bases. The CDR3 loop spans 15 amino acids. In DNA, the CDR3 is TGTGCCAGCAGTTTAAGGGGACAGGGTTCGTCACCCCTCCACTTT. The encoded protein is CASSLRGQGSSPLHF.

The rearrangement uses TRBV10-1 and TRBJ1-5; 10 nucleotides agree with TRBD1. With 8 bases clipped from V and 7 bases from J, the junction kept 8 bases outside the gene matches. Germline V gene data show CDR1 as WNHNN and CDR2 as SYGVQD (reference sequence). CDR3 length: 14 amino acids. The CDR3, as DNA: TGCGCCAGCCGGGGACAGGGGTCGCAGCAGCCCCAGCATTTT. Translation: CASRGQGSQQPQHF.

There are many counts of this clonotype. J is TRBJ2-7 and V is TRBV4-1, with 10 bases lining up with TRBD2. The CDR3 loop spans 15 amino acids. The trim removed 4 bases at V and 4 bases at J, leaving 7 bases unmatched. CDR1 is MGHRA, CDR2 YSYEKL, per germline. The CDR3, as DNA: TGCGCCAGCAGCCTCCTAGCGGGAGCGCGATACGAGCAGTACTTC. Protein sequence: CASSLLAGARYEQYF.

Many counts were recorded for this clonotype. The chain is built from TRBV4-1 and TRBJ1-1; 8 nucleotides match TRBD1. Trimming took 2 bases from V and 0 from J; bases not matched to a gene: 5. The CDR3 loop spans 16 amino acids. In germline, CDR1 is MGHRA, CDR2 YSYEKL. CDR3: CASSQRDRRMNTEAFF. The CDR3 nucleotides read TGCGCCAGCAGCCAACGGGACAGGCGAATGAACACTGAAGCTTTCTTT.

This clonotype was seen at least ten times. The V and J genes are TRBV9 and TRBJ2-1; possible D gene TRBD1, 5 bases. Trimming stripped 2 bases from V and 7 bases from J, with 10 bases between. The CDR3 length is 13 residues. Germline V CDR1 and CDR2: SGDLS, YYNGEE. The CDR3 DNA follows: TGTGCCAGCAGCGTTTCGACAGCAAATGAGCAGTTCTTC. Amino acid sequence: CASSVSTANEQFF.

V usage is TRBV4-3 and J usage is TRBJ2-7; D is possibly TRBD2 (5 bases). Trimming took 1 base from V and 4 from J, leaving 14 bases between them. The germline gives CDR1 LGHNA, CDR2 YSLEER. This CDR3 comprises 15 residues. The CDR3 protein is CASSQVGLAGYEQYF. DNA for the CDR3: TGCGCCAGCAGCCAAGTAGGGCTAGCCGGGTACGAGCAGTACTTC.

V and J are TRBV2 and TRBJ2-3; unclear D gene. Germline V gives CDR1 SNHLY, CDR2 FYNNEI. There are 14 residues in the CDR3. Trimming shortened V by 6 bases and J by 10 bases, and 20 bases separated the two germline ends. The CDR3 DNA follows: TGTGCCAGCAGCGTCCGACGAGGCACTGATGCGCAGTATTTT. It yields the protein CASSVRRGTDAQYF.

This clonotype came up many times. J is TRBJ2-3 and V is TRBV15, with TRBD1 matching over 10 bases. The CDR3 extends over 15 amino acids. The ends lost 8 bases at V and 3 bases at J; junction bases unmatched: 8. The germline CDR1 and CDR2 sequences are LNHNV and YYDKDF (reference sequence). The CDR3 spells CATAREGQGTDTQYF. The CDR3 nucleotides read TGTGCCACCGCCAGAGAGGGACAGGGGACAGATACGCAGTATTTT.

This CDR3 is CASSTREATIYF. The CDR3 nucleotides are TGTGCCAGCAGCACGAGGGAGGCCACCATATATTTT. The chain links TRBV7-9 to TRBJ1-3; D gene uncertain. Germline V CDR1 and CDR2: SEHNR, FQNEAQ (reference sequence). There are 12 residues in the CDR3. Trimming removed 5 bases from V and 9 bases from J, with 11 bases in between.

This clonotype occurred a few times. The conserved closing phenylalanine or tryptophan is absent in this CDR3, likely reflecting a read error. The limits of the CDR3 on the DNA are not certain, so only TCRdb's listed CDR3 is given. The gene calls are TRBV13 and TRBJ2-7; the table assigns TRBD2, which was not confirmed against the DNA. The germline gives CDR1 PRHDT, CDR2 FYEKMQ (reference sequence). The CDR3 spans 8 amino acids, including both terminal residues. The CDR3 loop is CASSRLAG.